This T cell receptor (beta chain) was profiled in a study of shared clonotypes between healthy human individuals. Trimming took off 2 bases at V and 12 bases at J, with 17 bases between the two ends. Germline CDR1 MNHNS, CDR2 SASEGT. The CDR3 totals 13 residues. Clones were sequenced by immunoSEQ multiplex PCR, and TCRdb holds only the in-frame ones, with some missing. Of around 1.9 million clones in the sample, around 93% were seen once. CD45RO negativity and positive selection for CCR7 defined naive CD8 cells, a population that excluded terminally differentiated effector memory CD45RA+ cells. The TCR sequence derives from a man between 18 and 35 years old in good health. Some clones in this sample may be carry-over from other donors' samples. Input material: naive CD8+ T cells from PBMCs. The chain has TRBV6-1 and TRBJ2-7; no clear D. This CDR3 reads CASSERTTVDGYF. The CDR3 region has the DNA TGTGCCAGCAGTGAACGGACGACGGTCGATGGGTACTTC.